The 10 T cell receptor beta chains in this list originate from one sample, sequenced in a study of blood T cell repertoires in COVID-19. Sequencing used immunoSEQ multiplex PCR; TCRdb keeps in-frame clones, though not all of them. This sample yields roughly 350,000 clones, of which approximately 87% are seen a single time; roughly 10% belongs to the top ten. Sequences were obtained from peripheral blood. These receptors came from a woman between 25 and 40 years old with COVID-19, enrolled during active disease.

The table lists this clone with a count of one. CDR3 in DNA: TGTGCCAGCAGCGTAGGGACAGGGAGGTCTTCACCCCTCCACTTT. Translation: CASSVGTGRSSPLHF. The V call is TRBV9, the J call TRBJ1-6; 8 bases line up with TRBD1. The CDR3 is 15 amino acids. V trimming: 0 bases; J trimming: 9 bases; junction bases outside the gene matches: 5. From germline, CDR1 is SGDLS and CDR2 YYNGEE. The full variable domain, rest sourced from reference TRBV9 and TRBJ1-6, is DSGVTQTPKHLITATGQRVTLRCSPRSGDLSVYWYQQSLDQGLQFLIQYYNGEERAKGNILERFSAQQFPDLHSELNLSSLELGDSALYFCASSVGTGRSSPLHFGNGTRLTVT.

The chain combines TRBV6-6 with TRBJ1-5; 9 positions agree with TRBD1. Germline assignment: CDR1 MNHNY and CDR2 SVGAGI (reference sequence). The CDR3 extends over 14 amino acids. V trimming: 5 bases; J trimming: 4 bases; junction bases outside the gene matches: 3. The CDR3 protein is CASSGQGRNQPQHF. The CDR3 DNA reads TGTGCCAGCAGTGGACAGGGGCGTAATCAGCCCCAGCATTTT.

The chain combines TRBV18 with TRBJ1-2; D gene ambiguous. V gave up 1 base and J gave up 7 bases, with 10 bases separating them. Germline V gene sequence: CDR1 KGHSH, CDR2 LQKENI. CDR3 length: 13 residues. CDR3 protein: CASSPRETFGYTF. In DNA form, the CDR3 reads TGTGCCAGCTCACCACGAGAGACATTTGGCTACACCTTC.

The V call is TRBV2, the J call TRBJ2-5; weak D call: TRBD2 (6 bases). V was clipped by 7 bases and J by 1 base, with 16 bases between them. This CDR3 spans 15 amino acids. Germline V lookup: CDR1 SNHLY, CDR2 FYNNEI. CDR3 in DNA: TGTGCCAGCACCGAAGGGGCGGGACTCCAAGAGACCCAGTACTTC. It encodes CASTEGAGLQETQYF.

The chain employs TRBV6-5 and TRBJ2-7; D may be TRBD2 (5 bases). The CDR3 is made up of 14 amino acids. Germline CDR1 reads MNHEY; CDR2 reads SVGAGI. V shed 0 bases and J shed 2 bases, with 8 bases lying between them. CDR3 in DNA: TGTGCCAGCAGTTACTCGAGGGCAGCCTACGAGCAGTACTTC. This translates into CASSYSRAAYEQYF.

The gene calls are TRBV9 and TRBJ2-7; possibly TRBD1 for D (6 bases). Trimming took off 3 bases at V and 2 bases at J, with 12 bases between the two ends. CDR3 length equals 14 residues. From germline, CDR1 is SGDLS and CDR2 YYNGEE. DNA of the CDR3: TGTGCCAGCAGCGGGGGACACCGAGCCTACGAGCAGTACTTC. The encoded protein is CASSGGHRAYEQYF.

V gene TRBV7-2 combines with J gene TRBJ2-3; D possibly corresponds to TRBD2 (5 bases). The CDR3 is 15 residues long. The V gene's germline CDR1 is SGHTA and CDR2 FQGNSA. The V end lost 1 base, the J end lost 2 bases, and 10 bases lay between the germline ends. CDR3: CASSLVGGLTDTQYF. CDR3 bases: TGTGCCAGCAGCTTAGTCGGCGGGCTCACAGATACGCAGTATTTT.

This clone showed up just once. V is TRBV6-5 and J is TRBJ2-5; TRBD1 aligns across 7 bases. V shed 8 bases, J shed 1 base, and the junction held 7 bases outside the gene matches. The CDR3 totals 14 residues. Per germline, CDR1 MNHEY and CDR2 SVGAGI. The CDR3 here is CASGSGQPQETQYF. The CDR3 nucleotides read TGTGCCAGCGGCTCGGGACAGCCCCAAGAGACCCAGTACTTC.

This clone has only one observation. The chain carries TRBV11-2 and TRBJ2-7; TRBD1 might be the D (6 bases). V lost 4 bases, J lost 5 bases, and 18 bases lay in between. This CDR3 comprises 15 residues. Looked up from germline, CDR1 is SGHAT and CDR2 is FQNNGV. The chain's CDR3 is CASSSLTGLRNEQYF. In DNA, the CDR3 is TGTGCCAGCAGCTCCCTGACAGGTCTCAGGAACGAGCAGTACTTC.

V and J are TRBV30 and TRBJ2-3; tentative D call: TRBD1 (6 bases). V lost 2 bases, J lost 4 bases, and 13 bases lay in between. This CDR3 is built from 14 residues. The germline gives CDR1 GTSNPN, CDR2 SVGIG (reference sequence). As DNA, the CDR3 is TGTGCCTGGAGTCTGACAGGACGGGCAGATACGCAGTATTTT. The encoded protein is CAWSLTGRADTQYF.